This is a list of T cell receptor beta chains from one sample in a study of OX40 agonist ivuxolimab in advanced cancers. The repertoire was sequenced with immunoSEQ multiplex PCR; TCRdb's copy has only in-frame clones and lacks some. The sample has approximately 70,000 clones, more than 75% seen once. Material: CD4+ or CD8+ T cells sorted from blood, obtained in a trial of the OX40 agonist ivuxolimab. The receptor source for this set is an adult with an advanced solid tumor such as melanoma, head and neck, liver or kidney cancer. CDR3s include the opening cysteine and the closing phenylalanine or tryptophan. The D gene is left open where the match is weak. Clone size, where shown, is once, few, many, or a class for clones that have expanded.

J gene: TRBJ1-2; clone size: once; D gene: TRBD1; V gene: TRBV6-6; CDR3 protein: CASNPTGSNYGYTF; CDR3 DNA: TGTGCCAGCAACCCGACAGGGAGTAACTATGGCTACACCTTC
J gene: TRBJ2-7; clone size: -; D gene: -; V gene: TRBV28; CDR3 protein: CASSLPGARSYEQYF; CDR3 DNA: TGTGCCAGCAGTTTACCAGGGGCACGATCCTACGAGCAGTACTTC
J gene: TRBJ2-5; clone size: -; D gene: -; V gene: TRBV6-6; CDR3 protein: CASSYSTPLETQYF; CDR3 DNA: TGTGCCAGCAGTTACTCAACACCGTTGGAGACCCAGTACTTC
J gene: TRBJ2-1; clone size: -; D gene: TRBD2; V gene: TRBV5-1; CDR3 protein: CASSGLAEYNEQFF; CDR3 DNA: TGCGCCAGCAGCGGTCTAGCGGAATACAATGAGCAGTTCTTC
J gene: TRBJ1-1; clone size: few; D gene: TRBD1; V gene: TRBV9; CDR3 protein: CASSSRVGGGMNTEAFF; CDR3 DNA: TGTGCCAGCAGCTCCCGTGTAGGGGGCGGGATGAACACTGAAGCTTTCTTT
J gene: TRBJ1-2; clone size: -; D gene: TRBD1; V gene: TRBV18; CDR3 protein: CASSPNRDSNYGYTF; CDR3 DNA: TGTGCCAGCTCACCAAATCGGGACAGCAACTATGGCTACACCTTC
J gene: TRBJ2-6; clone size: -; D gene: -; V gene: TRBV5-8; CDR3 protein: CASSLGRVPVSGANVLTF; CDR3 DNA: TGTGCCAGCAGCTTGGGCAGGGTCCCCGTCTCTGGGGCCAACGTCCTGACTTTC
J gene: TRBJ2-2; clone size: -; D gene: -; V gene: TRBV2; CDR3 protein: CASKSRRTNTGELFF; CDR3 DNA: TGTGCCAGCAAGTCACGACGGACGAACACCGGGGAGCTGTTTTTT
J gene: TRBJ1-5; clone size: -; D gene: -; V gene: TRBV5-8; CDR3 protein: CASSLRGFSQPQHF; CDR3 DNA: TGTGCCAGCAGCTTGCGGGGATTTAGTCAGCCCCAGCATTTT
J gene: TRBJ2-1; clone size: -; D gene: TRBD2; V gene: TRBV4-3; CDR3 protein: CASSQGEGPVSREQFF; CDR3 DNA: TGCGCCAGCAGCCAAGGGGAGGGACCCGTATCCCGGGAGCAGTTCTTC
J gene: TRBJ2-1; clone size: -; D gene: TRBD1; V gene: TRBV5-6; CDR3 protein: CASVYRGQLYNEQFF; CDR3 DNA: TGTGCCAGCGTTTACCGGGGACAGTTGTACAATGAGCAGTTCTTC
J gene: TRBJ2-5; clone size: -; D gene: -; V gene: TRBV28; CDR3 protein: CASSFRRGHETQYF; CDR3 DNA: TGTGCCAGCAGTTTCCGGCGGGGGCATGAGACCCAGTACTTC
J gene: TRBJ2-2; clone size: -; D gene: -; V gene: TRBV5-1; CDR3 protein: CASSFGRSGVVREELFF; CDR3 DNA: TGCGCCAGCAGCTTCGGGCGATCGGGCGTCGTACGCGAAGAGCTGTTTTTT
J gene: TRBJ1-5; clone size: -; D gene: -; V gene: TRBV4-1; CDR3 protein: CASSQAGYQPQHF; CDR3 DNA: TGCGCCAGCAGCCAAGCAGGGTACCAGCCCCAGCATTTT
J gene: TRBJ1-2; clone size: -; D gene: -; V gene: TRBV2; CDR3 protein: CASSATDYGYTF; CDR3 DNA: TGTGCCAGCAGTGCGACGGATTATGGCTACACCTTC
J gene: TRBJ1-5; clone size: -; D gene: -; V gene: TRBV28; CDR3 protein: CASRPTGSRPQHF; CDR3 DNA: TGTGCCAGCAGACCGACAGGTTCACGGCCCCAGCATTTT
J gene: TRBJ2-3; clone size: -; D gene: -; V gene: TRBV6-1; CDR3 protein: CASSERWIPDTQYF; CDR3 DNA: TGTGCCAGCAGTGAAAGGTGGATTCCAGATACGCAGTATTTT
J gene: TRBJ1-5; clone size: -; D gene: TRBD1; V gene: TRBV19; CDR3 protein: CASRPTGMGNQPQHF; CDR3 DNA: TGTGCCAGTAGGCCGACAGGGATGGGCAATCAGCCCCAGCATTTT
J gene: TRBJ2-5; clone size: -; D gene: -; V gene: TRBV5-5; CDR3 protein: CASSSGQTYQETQYF; CDR3 DNA: TGTGCCAGCAGCTCAGGACAAACGTACCAAGAGACCCAGTACTTC
J gene: TRBJ2-3; clone size: -; D gene: -; V gene: TRBV7-9; CDR3 protein: CASTGRQVTDTQYF; CDR3 DNA: TGTGCCAGCACTGGACGTCAGGTCACAGATACGCAGTATTTT
J gene: TRBJ2-7; clone size: -; D gene: -; V gene: TRBV13; CDR3 protein: CASSFGAEQYF; CDR3 DNA: TGTGCCAGCAGCTTCGGGGCCGAGCAGTACTTC
J gene: TRBJ1-4; clone size: -; D gene: -; V gene: TRBV11-2; CDR3 protein: CASTGAGVGEKLFF; CDR3 DNA: TGTGCCAGCACGGGCGCAGGGGTAGGTGAAAAACTGTTTTTT
J gene: TRBJ1-1; clone size: -; D gene: -; V gene: TRBV7-9; CDR3 protein: CASLGTEAFF; CDR3 DNA: TGTGCCAGTTTGGGCACTGAAGCTTTCTTT
J gene: TRBJ2-5; clone size: -; D gene: -; V gene: TRBV28; CDR3 protein: CASSLRQGGQETQYF; CDR3 DNA: TGTGCCAGCAGTCTTCGGCAGGGAGGCCAAGAGACCCAGTACTTC
J gene: TRBJ2-1; clone size: -; D gene: -; V gene: TRBV7-9; CDR3 protein: CASSSRSASRDEQFF; CDR3 DNA: TGTGCCAGCAGCTCCCGCTCTGCCAGCCGGGATGAGCAGTTCTTC
J gene: TRBJ2-7; clone size: -; D gene: TRBD2; V gene: TRBV7-2; CDR3 protein: CASSLSSGVYEQYF; CDR3 DNA: TGTGCCAGCAGCTTATCTAGCGGGGTCTACGAGCAGTACTTC
J gene: TRBJ2-3; clone size: -; D gene: TRBD2; V gene: TRBV13; CDR3 protein: CASSLVFSGGSTDTQYF; CDR3 DNA: TGTGCCAGCAGCCTGGTTTTTAGCGGGGGAAGCACAGATACGCAGTATTTT
J gene: TRBJ2-3; clone size: -; D gene: TRBD2; V gene: TRBV5-1; CDR3 protein: CASSRTGTSGSADTQYF; CDR3 DNA: TGCGCCAGCAGCCGGACCGGGACTAGCGGGAGTGCAGATACGCAGTATTTT
J gene: TRBJ1-1; clone size: -; D gene: TRBD1; V gene: TRBV28; CDR3 protein: CASSPGQGWTEAFF; CDR3 DNA: TGTGCCAGCAGCCCCGGACAGGGCTGGACTGAAGCTTTCTTT
J gene: TRBJ2-2; clone size: -; D gene: -; V gene: TRBV5-8; CDR3 protein: CASSWGRVGELFF; CDR3 DNA: TGTGCCAGCAGCTGGGGACGAGTCGGGGAGCTGTTTTTT
J gene: TRBJ1-6; clone size: -; D gene: TRBD1; V gene: TRBV6-6; CDR3 protein: CASSYQGANSPLHF; CDR3 DNA: TGTGCCAGCAGTTACCAGGGGGCTAATTCACCCCTCCACTTT
J gene: TRBJ1-1; clone size: -; D gene: -; V gene: TRBV19; CDR3 protein: CASSARVSRTEAFF; CDR3 DNA: TGTGCCAGTAGTGCCAGGGTATCCCGGACTGAAGCTTTCTTT
J gene: TRBJ1-2; clone size: few; D gene: TRBD1; V gene: TRBV6-1; CDR3 protein: CASSEQVGTGSGYTF; CDR3 DNA: TGTGCCAGCAGTGAACAGGTCGGGACAGGGTCTGGCTACACCTTC
J gene: TRBJ1-1; clone size: once; D gene: -; V gene: TRBV28; CDR3 protein: CASSPAGTQNTEAFF; CDR3 DNA: TGTGCCAGCAGTCCGGCCGGGACACAGAACACTGAAGCTTTCTTT
J gene: TRBJ1-5; clone size: -; D gene: -; V gene: TRBV6-6; CDR3 protein: CASSYFLGGNQPQHF; CDR3 DNA: TGTGCCAGCAGTTACTTTTTGGGGGGGAATCAGCCCCAGCATTTT
J gene: TRBJ2-7; clone size: -; D gene: TRBD2; V gene: TRBV7-2; CDR3 protein: CASSLGTSGYSYEQYF; CDR3 DNA: TGTGCCAGCAGCTTAGGGACTAGCGGGTACTCCTACGAGCAGTACTTC
J gene: TRBJ2-3; clone size: -; D gene: TRBD1; V gene: TRBV6-5; CDR3 protein: CASRRTGGWDTQYF; CDR3 DNA: TGTGCCAGCAGAAGAACAGGGGGTTGGGATACGCAGTATTTT
J gene: TRBJ1-2; clone size: -; D gene: -; V gene: TRBV28; CDR3 protein: CASRMVENYGYTF; CDR3 DNA: TGTGCCAGCAGGATGGTGGAGAACTATGGCTACACCTTC
J gene: TRBJ1-2; clone size: once; D gene: TRBD1; V gene: TRBV28; CDR3 protein: CASRGQGLLYGYTF; CDR3 DNA: TGTGCCAGCAGAGGACAGGGCTTACTCTATGGCTACACCTTC
J gene: TRBJ2-5; clone size: -; D gene: TRBD1; V gene: TRBV5-6; CDR3 protein: CASSKHRGTQYF; CDR3 DNA: TGTGCCAGCAGCAAACACAGGGGAACCCAGTACTTC
J gene: TRBJ2-5; clone size: -; D gene: TRBD2; V gene: TRBV9; CDR3 protein: CASNKRGLQETQYF; CDR3 DNA: TGTGCCAGCAACAAGCGGGGGTTACAAGAGACCCAGTACTTC
J gene: TRBJ2-3; clone size: -; D gene: -; V gene: TRBV20-1; CDR3 protein: CSAELTDTQYF; CDR3 DNA: TGCAGTGCTGAACTAACAGATACGCAGTATTTT
J gene: TRBJ2-3; clone size: -; D gene: -; V gene: TRBV6-5; CDR3 protein: CASSYSGGPTDTQYF; CDR3 DNA: TGTGCCAGCAGTTACTCCGGGGGGCCCACAGATACGCAGTATTTT
J gene: TRBJ1-5; clone size: -; D gene: -; V gene: TRBV6-1; CDR3 protein: CASKAELWQPQHF; CDR3 DNA: TGTGCCAGCAAAGCAGAGCTCTGGCAGCCCCAGCATTTT
J gene: TRBJ2-4; clone size: -; D gene: -; V gene: TRBV5-1; CDR3 protein: CASSLGQLAKNIQYF; CDR3 DNA: TGCGCCAGCAGCTTGGGACAGCTAGCCAAAAACATTCAGTACTTC
J gene: TRBJ1-1; clone size: -; D gene: -; V gene: TRBV5-4; CDR3 protein: CASSSWGTEAFF; CDR3 DNA: TGTGCCAGCAGCTCGTGGGGCACTGAAGCTTTCTTT
J gene: TRBJ1-2; clone size: -; D gene: -; V gene: TRBV5-4; CDR3 protein: CASTSWGGVYGYTF; CDR3 DNA: TGTGCCAGCACCTCCTGGGGGGGAGTCTATGGCTACACCTTC
J gene: TRBJ1-4; clone size: -; D gene: -; V gene: TRBV5-1; CDR3 protein: CASSFRAGNEKLFF; CDR3 DNA: TGCGCCAGCAGCTTCAGGGCTGGTAATGAAAAACTGTTTTTT
J gene: TRBJ1-1; clone size: -; D gene: -; V gene: TRBV6-5; CDR3 protein: CASSYVQGSTEAFF; CDR3 DNA: TGTGCCAGCAGTTACGTACAGGGCTCCACTGAAGCTTTCTTT
J gene: TRBJ2-7; clone size: -; D gene: TRBD2; V gene: TRBV19; CDR3 protein: CASSRQGGAYEQYF; CDR3 DNA: TGTGCCAGTAGCCGCCAGGGAGGGGCCTACGAGCAGTACTTC
J gene: TRBJ2-6; clone size: -; D gene: -; V gene: TRBV7-5; CDR3 protein: CVRSNGSGTGVSGANVLTF; CDR3 DNA: TGTGTCAGAAGCAATGGCTCTGGGACAGGAGTTTCTGGGGCCAACGTCCTGACTTTC
J gene: TRBJ1-6; clone size: few; D gene: -; V gene: TRBV9; CDR3 protein: CASSPRDTRGFSPLHF; CDR3 DNA: TGTGCCAGCAGCCCGCGGGACACCAGGGGTTTTTCACCCCTCCACTTT
J gene: TRBJ1-5; clone size: -; D gene: -; V gene: TRBV28; CDR3 protein: CASSLRRTPGQPQHF; CDR3 DNA: TGTGCCAGCAGTTTACGACGGACCCCGGGGCAGCCCCAGCATTTT